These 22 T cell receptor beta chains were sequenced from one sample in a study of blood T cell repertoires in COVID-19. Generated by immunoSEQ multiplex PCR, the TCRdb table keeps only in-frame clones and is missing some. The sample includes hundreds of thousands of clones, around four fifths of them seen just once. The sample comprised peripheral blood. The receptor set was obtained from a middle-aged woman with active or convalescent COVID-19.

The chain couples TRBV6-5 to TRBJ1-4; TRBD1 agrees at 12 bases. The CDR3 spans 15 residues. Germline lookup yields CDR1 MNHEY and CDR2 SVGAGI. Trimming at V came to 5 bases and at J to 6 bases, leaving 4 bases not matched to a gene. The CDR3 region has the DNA TGTGCCAGCAGTCCGGGACAGGGGGCCTATGAAAAACTGTTTTTT. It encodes CASSPGQGAYEKLFF.

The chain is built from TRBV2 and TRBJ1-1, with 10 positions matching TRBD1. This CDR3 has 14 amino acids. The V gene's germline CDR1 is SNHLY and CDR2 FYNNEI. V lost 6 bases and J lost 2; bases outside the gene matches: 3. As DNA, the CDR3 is TGTGCCAGCAGCCCGACAGGGGGCAACACTGAAGCTTTCTTT. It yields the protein CASSPTGGNTEAFF.

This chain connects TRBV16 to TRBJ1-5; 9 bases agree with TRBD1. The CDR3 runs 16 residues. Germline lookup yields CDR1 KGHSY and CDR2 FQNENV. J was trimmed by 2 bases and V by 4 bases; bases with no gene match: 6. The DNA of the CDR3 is TGTGCCAGCAGCCTCCAATGGACAGGGGGCAATCAGCCCCAGCATTTT. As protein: CASSLQWTGGNQPQHF.

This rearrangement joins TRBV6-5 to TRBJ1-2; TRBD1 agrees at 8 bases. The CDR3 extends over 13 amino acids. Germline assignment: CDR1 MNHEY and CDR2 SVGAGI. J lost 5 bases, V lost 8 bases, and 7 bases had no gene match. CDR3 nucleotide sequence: TGTGCCAGCTGCTACGGACAGGGTTATGGCTACACCTTC. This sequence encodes CASCYGQGYGYTF.

CDR3 coding DNA: TGTGCCAGCAGCTGGCGCCAGGGTTACACTGAAGCTTTCTTT. Translating it yields CASSWRQGYTEAFF. The chain couples TRBV5-6 to TRBJ1-1, with a weak D call TRBD1 (5 bases). Germline CDR1 reads SGHDT; CDR2 reads YYEEEE. V gave up 3 bases and J gave up 3 bases, with 12 bases separating them. The CDR3 runs to 14 residues.

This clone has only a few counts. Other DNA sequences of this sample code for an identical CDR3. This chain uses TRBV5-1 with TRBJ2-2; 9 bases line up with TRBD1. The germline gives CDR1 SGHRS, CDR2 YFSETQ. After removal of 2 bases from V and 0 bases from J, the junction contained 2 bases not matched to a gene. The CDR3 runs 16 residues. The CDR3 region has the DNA TGCGCCAGCAGCTTAGACAGGGGGTCGAACACCGGGGAGCTGTTTTTT. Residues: CASSLDRGSNTGELFF. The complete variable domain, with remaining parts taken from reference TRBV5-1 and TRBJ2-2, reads KAGVTQTPRYLIKTRGQQVTLSCSPISGHRSVSWYQQTPGQGLQFLFEYFSETQRNKGNFPGRFSGRQFSNSRSEMNVSTLELGDSALYLCASSLDRGSNTGELFFGEGSRLTVL.

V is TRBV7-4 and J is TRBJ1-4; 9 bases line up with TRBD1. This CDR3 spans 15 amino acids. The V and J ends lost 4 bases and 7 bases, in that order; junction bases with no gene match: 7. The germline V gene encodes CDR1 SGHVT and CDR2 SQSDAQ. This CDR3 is CASSCRQGEAEKLFF. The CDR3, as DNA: TGTGCCAGCAGCTGTAGACAGGGGGAAGCTGAAAAACTGTTTTTT.

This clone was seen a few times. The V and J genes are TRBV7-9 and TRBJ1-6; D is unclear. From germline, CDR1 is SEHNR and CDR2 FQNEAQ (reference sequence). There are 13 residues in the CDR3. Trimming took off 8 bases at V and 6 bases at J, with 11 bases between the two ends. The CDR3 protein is CASRREGNSPLHF. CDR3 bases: TGTGCCAGCCGACGGGAGGGTAATTCACCCCTCCACTTT.

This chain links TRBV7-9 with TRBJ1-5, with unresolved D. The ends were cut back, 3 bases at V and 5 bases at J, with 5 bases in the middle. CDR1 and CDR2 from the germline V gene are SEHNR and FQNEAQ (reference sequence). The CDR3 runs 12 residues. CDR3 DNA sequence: TGTGCCAGCAGCTTCCCTGATCAGCCCCAGCATTTT. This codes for CASSFPDQPQHF.

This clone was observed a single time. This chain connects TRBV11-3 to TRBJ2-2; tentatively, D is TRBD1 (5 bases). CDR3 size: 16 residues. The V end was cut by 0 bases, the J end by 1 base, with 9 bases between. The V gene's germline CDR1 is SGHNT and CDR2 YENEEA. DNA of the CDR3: TGTGCCAGCAGCTTAGACGGCAGGGTGAACACCGGGGAGCTGTTTTTT. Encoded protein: CASSLDGRVNTGELFF. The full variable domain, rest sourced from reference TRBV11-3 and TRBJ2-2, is EAGVVQSPRYKIIEKKQPVAFWCNPISGHNTLYWYLQNLGQGPELLIRYENEEAVDDSQLPKDRFSAERLKGVDSTLKIQPAELGDSAVYLCASSLDGRVNTGELFFGEGSRLTVL.

The CDR3 region is CASSQDYNSPLHF. CDR3 DNA sequence: TGTGCCAGCAGCCAGGACTATAATTCACCCCTCCACTTT. The chain couples TRBV28 to TRBJ1-6; D remains ambiguous. CDR3 length equals 13 residues. V dropped 6 bases and J dropped 3 bases, with 6 bases sitting between them. Germline V gives CDR1 MDHEN, CDR2 SYDVKM.

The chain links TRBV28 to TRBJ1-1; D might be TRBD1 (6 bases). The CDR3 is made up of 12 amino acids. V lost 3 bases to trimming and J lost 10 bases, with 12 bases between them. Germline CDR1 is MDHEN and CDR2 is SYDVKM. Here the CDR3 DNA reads TGTGCCAGCAGTTTGTCTGGCAGGGGAGCTTTCTTT. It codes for CASSLSGRGAFF.

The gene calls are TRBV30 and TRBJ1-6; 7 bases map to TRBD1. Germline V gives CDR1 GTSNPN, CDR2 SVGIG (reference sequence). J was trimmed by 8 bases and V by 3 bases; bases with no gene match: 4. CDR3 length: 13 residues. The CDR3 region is CAWRTTGDSPLHF. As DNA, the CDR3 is TGTGCCTGGAGGACTACAGGGGATTCACCCCTCCACTTT.

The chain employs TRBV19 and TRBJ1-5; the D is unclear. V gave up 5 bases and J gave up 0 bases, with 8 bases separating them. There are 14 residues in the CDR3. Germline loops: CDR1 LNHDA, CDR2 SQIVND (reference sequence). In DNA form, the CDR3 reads TGTGCCAGTAGTGTCGACTATAGCAATCAGCCCCAGCATTTT. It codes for CASSVDYSNQPQHF.

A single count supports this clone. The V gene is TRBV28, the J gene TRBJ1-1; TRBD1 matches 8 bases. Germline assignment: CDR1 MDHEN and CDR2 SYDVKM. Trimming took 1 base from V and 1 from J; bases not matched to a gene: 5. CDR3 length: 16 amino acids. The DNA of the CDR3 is TGTGCCAGCAGTTTATCCGCAGGGGGCAGGAACACTGAAGCTTTCTTT. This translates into CASSLSAGGRNTEAFF.

Here the CDR3 reads CAISSRDSGTDTQYF. The CDR3 DNA sequence: TGTGCCATCAGTAGCCGGGACAGCGGCACAGATACGCAGTATTTT. The rearrangement joins TRBV10-3 to TRBJ2-3; 7 nucleotides line up with TRBD1. V lost 5 bases to trimming and J lost 1 base; unmatched junction nucleotides: 6. CDR1 is ENHRY, CDR2 SYGVKD, per germline. The CDR3 sequence is 15 residues long.

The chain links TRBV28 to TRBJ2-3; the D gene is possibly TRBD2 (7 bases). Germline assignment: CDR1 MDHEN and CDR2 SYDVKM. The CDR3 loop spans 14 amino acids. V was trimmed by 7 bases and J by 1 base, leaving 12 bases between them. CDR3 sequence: CASTWGGRTDTQYF. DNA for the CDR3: TGTGCCAGCACCTGGGGGGGGCGCACAGATACGCAGTATTTT.

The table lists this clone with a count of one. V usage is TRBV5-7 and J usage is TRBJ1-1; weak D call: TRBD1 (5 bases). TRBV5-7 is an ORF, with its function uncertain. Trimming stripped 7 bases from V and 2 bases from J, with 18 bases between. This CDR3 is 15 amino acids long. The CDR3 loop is CASHSWEGLNTEAFF. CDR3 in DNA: TGTGCCAGCCACTCTTGGGAGGGGCTAAACACTGAAGCTTTCTTT.

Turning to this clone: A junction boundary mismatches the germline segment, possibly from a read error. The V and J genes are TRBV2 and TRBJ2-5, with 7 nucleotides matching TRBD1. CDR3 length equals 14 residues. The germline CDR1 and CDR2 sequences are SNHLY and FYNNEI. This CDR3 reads CASCDLQGHATQYF. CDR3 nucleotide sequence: TGTGCCAGCTGTGATTTACAGGGGCACGCGACCCAGTACTTC.

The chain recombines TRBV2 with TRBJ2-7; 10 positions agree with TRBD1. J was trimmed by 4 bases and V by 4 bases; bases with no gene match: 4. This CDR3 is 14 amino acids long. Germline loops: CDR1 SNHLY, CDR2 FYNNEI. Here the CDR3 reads CASSVGQGIYEQYF. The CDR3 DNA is TGTGCCAGCAGTGTGGGACAGGGGATTTACGAGCAGTACTTC.

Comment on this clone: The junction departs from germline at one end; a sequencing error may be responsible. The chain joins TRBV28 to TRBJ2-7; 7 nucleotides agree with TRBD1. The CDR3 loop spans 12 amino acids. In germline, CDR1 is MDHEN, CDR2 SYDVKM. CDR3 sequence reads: CASSFGTEHFHF. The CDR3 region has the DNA TGTGCCAGCAGTTTCGGGACAGAGCACTTTCACTTC. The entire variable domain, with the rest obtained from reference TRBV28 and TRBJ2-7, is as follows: DVKVTQSSRYLVKRTGEKVFLECVQDMDHENMFWYRQDPGLGLRLIYFSYDVKMKEKGDIPEGYSVSREKKERFSLILESASTNQTSMYLCASSFGTEHFHFGPGTRLTVT.

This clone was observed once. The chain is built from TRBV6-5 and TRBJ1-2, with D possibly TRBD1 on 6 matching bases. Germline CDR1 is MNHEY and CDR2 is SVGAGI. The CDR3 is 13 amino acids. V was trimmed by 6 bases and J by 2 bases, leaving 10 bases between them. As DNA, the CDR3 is TGTGCCAGCAGGGCGACAGGAAACTATGGCTACACCTTC. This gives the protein CASRATGNYGYTF.